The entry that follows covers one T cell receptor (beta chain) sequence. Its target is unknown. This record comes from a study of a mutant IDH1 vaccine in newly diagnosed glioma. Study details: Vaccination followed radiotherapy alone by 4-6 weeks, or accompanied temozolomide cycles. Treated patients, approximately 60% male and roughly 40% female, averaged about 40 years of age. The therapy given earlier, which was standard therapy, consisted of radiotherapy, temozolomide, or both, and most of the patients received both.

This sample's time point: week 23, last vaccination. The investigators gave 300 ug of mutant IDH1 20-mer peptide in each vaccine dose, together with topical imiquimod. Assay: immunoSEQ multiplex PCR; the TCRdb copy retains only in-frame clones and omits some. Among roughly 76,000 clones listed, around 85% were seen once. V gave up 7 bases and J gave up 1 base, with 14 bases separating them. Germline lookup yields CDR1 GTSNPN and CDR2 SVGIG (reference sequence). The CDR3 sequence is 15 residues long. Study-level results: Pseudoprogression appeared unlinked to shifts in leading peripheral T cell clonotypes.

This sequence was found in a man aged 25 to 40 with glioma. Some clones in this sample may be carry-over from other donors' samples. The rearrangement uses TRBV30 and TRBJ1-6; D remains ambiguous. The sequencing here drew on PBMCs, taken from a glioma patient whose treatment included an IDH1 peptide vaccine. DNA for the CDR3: TGTGCCTACAAACCCTTGGTGTCCTATAATTCACCCCTCCACTTT. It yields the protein CAYKPLVSYNSPLHF.